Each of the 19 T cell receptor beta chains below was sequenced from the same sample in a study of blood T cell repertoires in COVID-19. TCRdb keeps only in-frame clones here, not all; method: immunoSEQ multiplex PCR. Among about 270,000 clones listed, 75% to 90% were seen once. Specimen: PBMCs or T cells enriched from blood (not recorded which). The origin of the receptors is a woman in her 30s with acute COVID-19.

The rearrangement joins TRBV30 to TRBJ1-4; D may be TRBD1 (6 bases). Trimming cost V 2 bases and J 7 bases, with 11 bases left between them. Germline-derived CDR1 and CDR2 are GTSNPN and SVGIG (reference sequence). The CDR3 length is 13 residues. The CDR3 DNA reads TGTGCCTGGAGTAGGACAGATGTTGAAAAACTGTTTTTT. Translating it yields CAWSRTDVEKLFF.

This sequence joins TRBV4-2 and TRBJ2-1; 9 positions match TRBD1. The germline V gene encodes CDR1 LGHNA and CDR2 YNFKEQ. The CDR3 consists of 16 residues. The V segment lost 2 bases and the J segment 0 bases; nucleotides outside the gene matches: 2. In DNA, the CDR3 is TGTGCCAGCAGCCAAAGGACAGGGGTCTCCTACAATGAGCAGTTCTTC. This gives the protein CASSQRTGVSYNEQFF.

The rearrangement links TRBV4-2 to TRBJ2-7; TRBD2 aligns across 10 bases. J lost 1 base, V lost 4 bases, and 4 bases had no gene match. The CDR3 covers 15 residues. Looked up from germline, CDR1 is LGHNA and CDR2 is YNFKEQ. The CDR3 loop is CASSLGTSDSYEQYF. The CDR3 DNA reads TGTGCCAGCAGCCTAGGGACTAGCGATTCCTACGAGCAGTACTTC.

CDR3 loop: CSASVGGYEQYF. In DNA form, the CDR3 reads TGCAGTGCTAGTGTTGGCGGCTACGAGCAGTACTTC. The chain combines TRBV20-1 with TRBJ2-7; the D is unclear. From germline, CDR1 is DFQATT and CDR2 SNEGSKA (reference sequence). This CDR3 has 12 residues. Trimming took off 3 bases at V and 3 bases at J, with 9 bases between the two ends.

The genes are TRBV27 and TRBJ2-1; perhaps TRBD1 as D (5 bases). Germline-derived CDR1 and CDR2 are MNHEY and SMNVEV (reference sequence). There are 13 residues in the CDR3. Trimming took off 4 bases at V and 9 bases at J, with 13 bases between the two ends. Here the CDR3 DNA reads TGTGCCAGCAGTTGGGGCCCCACCAGTGAGCAGTTCTTC. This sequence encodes CASSWGPTSEQFF.

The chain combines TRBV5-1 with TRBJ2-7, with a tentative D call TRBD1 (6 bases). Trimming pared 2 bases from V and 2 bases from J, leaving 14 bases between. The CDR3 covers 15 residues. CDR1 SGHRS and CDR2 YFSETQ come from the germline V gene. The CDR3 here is CASSFSAGDTYEQYF. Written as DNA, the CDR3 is TGCGCCAGCAGCTTCTCAGCCGGGGACACCTACGAGCAGTACTTC.

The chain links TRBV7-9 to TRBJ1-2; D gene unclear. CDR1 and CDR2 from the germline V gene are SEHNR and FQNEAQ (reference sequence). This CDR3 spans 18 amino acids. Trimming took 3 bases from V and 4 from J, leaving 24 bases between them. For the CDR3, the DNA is TGTGCCAGCAGCTTTTTAAGCCCGGGAGCCCCTTCGGGCTATGGCTACACCTTC. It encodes CASSFLSPGAPSGYGYTF. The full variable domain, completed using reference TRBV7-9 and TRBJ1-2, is DTGVSQNPRHKITKRGQNVTFRCDPISEHNRLYWYRQTLGQGPEFLTYFQNEAQLEKSRLLSDRFSAERPKGSFSTLEIQRTEQGDSAMYLCASSFLSPGAPSGYGYTFGSGTRLTVV.

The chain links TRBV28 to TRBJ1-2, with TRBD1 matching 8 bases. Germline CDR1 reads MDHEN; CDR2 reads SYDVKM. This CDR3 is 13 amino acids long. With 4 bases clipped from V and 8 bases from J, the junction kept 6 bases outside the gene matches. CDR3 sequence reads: CASSSGQGQGYTF. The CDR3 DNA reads TGTGCCAGCAGTTCTGGACAGGGTCAAGGCTACACCTTC.

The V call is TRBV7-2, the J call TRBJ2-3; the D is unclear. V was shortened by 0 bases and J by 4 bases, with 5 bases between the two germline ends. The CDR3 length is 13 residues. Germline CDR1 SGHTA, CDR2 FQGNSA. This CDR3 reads CASSLASSDTQYF. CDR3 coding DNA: TGTGCCAGCAGCTTAGCGAGTTCAGATACGCAGTATTTT.

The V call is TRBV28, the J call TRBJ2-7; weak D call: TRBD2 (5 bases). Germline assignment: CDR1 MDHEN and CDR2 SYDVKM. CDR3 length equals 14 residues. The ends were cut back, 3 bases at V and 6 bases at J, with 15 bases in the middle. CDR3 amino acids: CASSLGVAAGEQYF. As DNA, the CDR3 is TGTGCCAGCAGTTTGGGTGTGGCGGCGGGCGAGCAGTACTTC.

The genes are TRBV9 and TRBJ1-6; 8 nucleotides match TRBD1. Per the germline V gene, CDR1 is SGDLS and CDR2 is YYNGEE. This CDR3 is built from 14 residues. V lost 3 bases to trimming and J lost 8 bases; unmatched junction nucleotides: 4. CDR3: CASSAGQGYSPLHF. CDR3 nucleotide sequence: TGTGCCAGCAGCGCCGGACAGGGATATTCACCCCTCCACTTT.

The CDR3 is CASSPSGTSGNWFF. CDR3 nucleotide sequence: TGTGCCAGCAGTCCAAGCGGGACTAGCGGGAATTGGTTCTTC. J is TRBJ2-1 and V is TRBV2; 13 bases agree with TRBD2. The CDR3 is 14 residues long. In germline, CDR1 is SNHLY, CDR2 FYNNEI. V was clipped by 5 bases and J by 15 bases; unmatched bases: 10. Using reference TRBV2 and TRBJ2-1 for the parts outside the CDR3, the full variable domain is EPEVTQTPSHQVTQMGQEVILRCVPISNHLYFYWYRQILGQKVEFLVSFYNNEISEKSEIFDDQFSVERPDGSNFTLKIRSTKLEDSAMYFCASSPSGTSGNWFFGPGTRLTVL.

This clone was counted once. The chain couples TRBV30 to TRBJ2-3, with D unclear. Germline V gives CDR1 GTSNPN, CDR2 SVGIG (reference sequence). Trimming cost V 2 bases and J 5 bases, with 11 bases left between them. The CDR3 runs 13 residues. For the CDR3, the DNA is TGTGCCTGGAGTTCGAGTTCGCGAGATACGCAGTATTTT. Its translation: CAWSSSSRDTQYF.

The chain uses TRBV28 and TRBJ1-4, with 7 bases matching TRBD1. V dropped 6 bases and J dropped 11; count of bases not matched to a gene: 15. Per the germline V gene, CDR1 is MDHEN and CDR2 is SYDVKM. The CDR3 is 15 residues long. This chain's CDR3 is CASRTPGTAMGKLFF. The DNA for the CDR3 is TGTGCCAGCAGAACCCCCGGGACAGCAATGGGCAAACTGTTTTTT. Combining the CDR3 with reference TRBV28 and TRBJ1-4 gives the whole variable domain DVKVTQSSRYLVKRTGEKVFLECVQDMDHENMFWYRQDPGLGLRLIYFSYDVKMKEKGDIPEGYSVSREKKERFSLILESASTNQTSMYLCASRTPGTAMGKLFFGSGTQLSVL.

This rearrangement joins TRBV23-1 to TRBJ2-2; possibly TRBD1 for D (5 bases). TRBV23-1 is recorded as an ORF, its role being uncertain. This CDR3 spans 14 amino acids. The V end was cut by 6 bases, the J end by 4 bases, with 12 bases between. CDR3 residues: CASRYQGPTGELFF. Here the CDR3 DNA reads TGCGCCAGCAGATATCAGGGCCCCACCGGGGAGCTGTTTTTT.

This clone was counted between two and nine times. CDR3: CASGRDRTEAFF. The DNA for the CDR3 is TGTGCCAGCGGGAGGGACCGTACTGAAGCTTTCTTT. This chain joins TRBV11-3 and TRBJ1-1; D is perhaps TRBD1 (5 bases). Trimming cost V 8 bases and J 5 bases, with 12 bases left between them. CDR3 length equals 12 residues. Germline CDR1 SGHNT, CDR2 YENEEA. The full variable domain, with the rest looked up from reference TRBV11-3 and TRBJ1-1, is EAGVVQSPRYKIIEKKQPVAFWCNPISGHNTLYWYLQNLGQGPELLIRYENEEAVDDSQLPKDRFSAERLKGVDSTLKIQPAELGDSAVYLCASGRDRTEAFFGQGTRLTVV.

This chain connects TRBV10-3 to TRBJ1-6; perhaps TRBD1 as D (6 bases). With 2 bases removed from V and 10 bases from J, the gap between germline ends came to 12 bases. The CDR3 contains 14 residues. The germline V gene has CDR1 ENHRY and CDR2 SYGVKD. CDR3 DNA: TGTGCCATCAGTGAGCCGGACAGTCCCTCACCCCTCCACTTT. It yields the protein CAISEPDSPSPLHF.

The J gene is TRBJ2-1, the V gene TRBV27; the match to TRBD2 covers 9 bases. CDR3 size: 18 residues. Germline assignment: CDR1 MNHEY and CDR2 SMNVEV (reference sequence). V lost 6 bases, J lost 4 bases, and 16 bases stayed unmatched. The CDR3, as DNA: TGTGCCAGCAGGGGAACCTGGGTAGCGGGAGTGTTTTACAATGAGCAGTTCTTC. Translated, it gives CASRGTWVAGVFYNEQFF.

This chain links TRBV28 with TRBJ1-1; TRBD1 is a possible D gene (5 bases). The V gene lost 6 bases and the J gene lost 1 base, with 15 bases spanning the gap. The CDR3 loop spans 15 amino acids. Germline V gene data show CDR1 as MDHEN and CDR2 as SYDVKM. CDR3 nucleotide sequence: TGTGCCAGCAGATCCCCCCGACAGTCGAACACTGAAGCTTTCTTT. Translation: CASRSPRQSNTEAFF.